These 6 T cell receptor beta chains share one sample of origin, sequenced in a study of Tregs in tolerant kidney transplant recipients (dated 2019 in TCRdb). In light of the paper, this sample's time point label describes: blood sample drawn before combined kidney and bone marrow transplant. The method behind the library was the immunoSEQ multiplex PCR assay. Sourced from immuneACCESS, this table was stored by TCRdb with only in-frame sequences that have V and J called. A share of the clones is absent; for the studies checked, an unresolved V gene accounts for under half, and the remainder has no known explanation. The sample includes about 66,000 clones, with roughly 90% observed a single time. Roughly 11% of the sample goes to the ten largest clones. The source material was CD8+ T cells from blood, sampled before the transplant. These receptors were taken from a human donor who received a combined kidney and bone marrow transplant.

The table lists this clone with a count of one. The J gene is TRBJ2-7, the V gene TRBV7-2; 10 nucleotides match TRBD2. V lost 5 bases and J lost 0; bases outside the gene matches: 4. The CDR3 totals 15 residues. CDR1 SGHTA and CDR2 FQGNSA come from the germline V gene. The CDR3 here is CASSITSGVSYEQYF. The CDR3, as DNA: TGTGCCAGCAGCATAACTAGCGGGGTCTCCTACGAGCAGTACTTC.

The gene calls are TRBV7-6 and TRBJ1-2, with D perhaps TRBD1 (6 bases). The CDR3 is 15 residues long. Germline loops: CDR1 SGHVS, CDR2 FNYEAQ. V was cut by 1 base and J by 8 bases, with 17 bases left in between. The CDR3 nucleotides are TGTGCCAGCAGCTTAGGGGCACAGGGCCTTGGAGGCTACACCTTC. Its protein is CASSLGAQGLGGYTF. Based on the CDR3 plus reference TRBV7-6 and TRBJ1-2, the full variable domain is GAGVSQSPRYKVTKRGQDVALRCDPISGHVSLYWYRQALGQGPEFLTYFNYEAQQDKSGLPNDRFSAERPEGSISTLTIQRTEQRDSAMYRCASSLGAQGLGGYTFGSGTRLTVV.

The chain links TRBV5-1 to TRBJ2-3; 15 bases are a match to TRBD2. Germline V gene lookup returns CDR1 SGHRS and CDR2 YFSETQ. V gave up 0 bases and J gave up 4 bases; unmatched junction bases: 0. This CDR3 is built from 16 residues. CDR3 residues: CASSLGTSGGADTQYF. In nucleotides, the CDR3 is TGCGCCAGCAGCTTGGGGACTAGCGGGGGGGCAGATACGCAGTATTTT. Based on the CDR3 plus reference TRBV5-1 and TRBJ2-3, the full variable domain is KAGVTQTPRYLIKTRGQQVTLSCSPISGHRSVSWYQQTPGQGLQFLFEYFSETQRNKGNFPGRFSGRQFSNSRSEMNVSTLELGDSALYLCASSLGTSGGADTQYFGPGTRLTVL.

The chain combines TRBV11-1 with TRBJ2-1; 7 bases agree with TRBD2. Per germline, CDR1 SGHAT and CDR2 FQDESV (reference sequence). The CDR3 length is 16 residues. V trimming: 5 bases; J trimming: 3 bases; junction bases outside the gene matches: 10. The chain's CDR3 is CASSATWGGFYNEQFF. The CDR3 DNA sequence: TGTGCCAGCAGCGCCACTTGGGGAGGGTTCTACAATGAGCAGTTCTTC.

Remarks on this clone: Its ends do not fully match the called genes, so a read error is possible. The chain has TRBV5-8 and TRBJ1-6, with unresolved D. The CDR3 length is 12 residues. Germline CDR1 SGHTS, CDR2 YDEGEE. DNA for the CDR3: TGTGCCAGCACGCCCTATAATTCCCCCCTCCACTTT. This codes for CASTPYNSPLHF. The full variable domain, rest sourced from reference TRBV5-8 and TRBJ1-6, is EAGVTQSPTHLIKTRGQQATLRCSPISGHTSVYWYQQALGLGLQFLLWYDEGEERNRGNFPPRFSGRQFPNYSSELNVNALELEDSALYLCASTPYNSPLHFGNGTRLTVT.

Here the CDR3 DNA reads TGTGCCAGCAGCTTAGAAGGGGAATGGAACAATGAGCAGTTCTTC. It codes for CASSLEGEWNNEQFF. This chain links TRBV13 with TRBJ2-1; possible D gene TRBD1, 5 bases. CDR3 size: 15 residues. Germline CDR1 and CDR2: PRHDT and FYEKMQ (reference sequence). V lost 1 base and J lost 5, with 12 bases in between.